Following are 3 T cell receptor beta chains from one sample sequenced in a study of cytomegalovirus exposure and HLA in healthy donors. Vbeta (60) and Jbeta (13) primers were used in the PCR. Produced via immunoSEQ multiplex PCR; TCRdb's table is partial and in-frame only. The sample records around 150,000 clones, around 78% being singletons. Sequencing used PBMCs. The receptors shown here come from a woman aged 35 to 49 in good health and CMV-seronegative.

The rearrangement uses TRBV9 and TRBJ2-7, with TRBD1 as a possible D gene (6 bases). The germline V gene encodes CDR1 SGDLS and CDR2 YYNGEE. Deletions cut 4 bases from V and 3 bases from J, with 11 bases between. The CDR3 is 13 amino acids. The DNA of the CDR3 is TGTGCCAGCAGCCAAGGGGGACGCTACGAGCAGTACTTC. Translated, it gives CASSQGGRYEQYF.

This CDR3 reads CASGTGVYGYTF. The CDR3 region has the DNA TGTGCCAGCGGGACAGGGGTCTATGGCTACACCTTC. The chain uses TRBV7-9 and TRBJ1-2, with 10 bases identical to TRBD1. The germline gives CDR1 SEHNR, CDR2 FQNEAQ (reference sequence). The V segment lost 8 bases and the J segment 4 bases; nucleotides outside the gene matches: 1. This CDR3 spans 12 amino acids. Full variable domain (remainder filled in from reference TRBV7-9 and TRBJ1-2): DTGVSQNPRHKITKRGQNVTFRCDPISEHNRLYWYRQTLGQGPEFLTYFQNEAQLEKSRLLSDRFSAERPKGSFSTLEIQRTEQGDSAMYLCASGTGVYGYTFGSGTRLTVV.

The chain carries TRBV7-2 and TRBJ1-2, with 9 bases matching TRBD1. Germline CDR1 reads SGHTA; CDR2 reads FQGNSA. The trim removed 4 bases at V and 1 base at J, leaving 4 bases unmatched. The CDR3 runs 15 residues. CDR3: CASSYRDRDNYGYTF. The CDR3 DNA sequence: TGTGCCAGCAGCTACCGGGACAGGGATAACTATGGCTACACCTTC.